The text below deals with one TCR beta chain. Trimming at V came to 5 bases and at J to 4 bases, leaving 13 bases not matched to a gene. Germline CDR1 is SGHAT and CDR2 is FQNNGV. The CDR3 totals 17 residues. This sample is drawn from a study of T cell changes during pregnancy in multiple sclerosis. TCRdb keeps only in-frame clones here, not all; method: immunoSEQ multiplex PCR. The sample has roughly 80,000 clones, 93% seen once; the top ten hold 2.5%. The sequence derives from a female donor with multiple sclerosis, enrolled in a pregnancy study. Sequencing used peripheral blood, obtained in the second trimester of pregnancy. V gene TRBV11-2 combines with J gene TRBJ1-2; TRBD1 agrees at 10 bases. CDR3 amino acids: CASSQIRRQGAGYGYTF. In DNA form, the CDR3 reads TGTGCCAGCAGCCAAATACGTAGACAGGGGGCGGGCTATGGCTACACCTTC.